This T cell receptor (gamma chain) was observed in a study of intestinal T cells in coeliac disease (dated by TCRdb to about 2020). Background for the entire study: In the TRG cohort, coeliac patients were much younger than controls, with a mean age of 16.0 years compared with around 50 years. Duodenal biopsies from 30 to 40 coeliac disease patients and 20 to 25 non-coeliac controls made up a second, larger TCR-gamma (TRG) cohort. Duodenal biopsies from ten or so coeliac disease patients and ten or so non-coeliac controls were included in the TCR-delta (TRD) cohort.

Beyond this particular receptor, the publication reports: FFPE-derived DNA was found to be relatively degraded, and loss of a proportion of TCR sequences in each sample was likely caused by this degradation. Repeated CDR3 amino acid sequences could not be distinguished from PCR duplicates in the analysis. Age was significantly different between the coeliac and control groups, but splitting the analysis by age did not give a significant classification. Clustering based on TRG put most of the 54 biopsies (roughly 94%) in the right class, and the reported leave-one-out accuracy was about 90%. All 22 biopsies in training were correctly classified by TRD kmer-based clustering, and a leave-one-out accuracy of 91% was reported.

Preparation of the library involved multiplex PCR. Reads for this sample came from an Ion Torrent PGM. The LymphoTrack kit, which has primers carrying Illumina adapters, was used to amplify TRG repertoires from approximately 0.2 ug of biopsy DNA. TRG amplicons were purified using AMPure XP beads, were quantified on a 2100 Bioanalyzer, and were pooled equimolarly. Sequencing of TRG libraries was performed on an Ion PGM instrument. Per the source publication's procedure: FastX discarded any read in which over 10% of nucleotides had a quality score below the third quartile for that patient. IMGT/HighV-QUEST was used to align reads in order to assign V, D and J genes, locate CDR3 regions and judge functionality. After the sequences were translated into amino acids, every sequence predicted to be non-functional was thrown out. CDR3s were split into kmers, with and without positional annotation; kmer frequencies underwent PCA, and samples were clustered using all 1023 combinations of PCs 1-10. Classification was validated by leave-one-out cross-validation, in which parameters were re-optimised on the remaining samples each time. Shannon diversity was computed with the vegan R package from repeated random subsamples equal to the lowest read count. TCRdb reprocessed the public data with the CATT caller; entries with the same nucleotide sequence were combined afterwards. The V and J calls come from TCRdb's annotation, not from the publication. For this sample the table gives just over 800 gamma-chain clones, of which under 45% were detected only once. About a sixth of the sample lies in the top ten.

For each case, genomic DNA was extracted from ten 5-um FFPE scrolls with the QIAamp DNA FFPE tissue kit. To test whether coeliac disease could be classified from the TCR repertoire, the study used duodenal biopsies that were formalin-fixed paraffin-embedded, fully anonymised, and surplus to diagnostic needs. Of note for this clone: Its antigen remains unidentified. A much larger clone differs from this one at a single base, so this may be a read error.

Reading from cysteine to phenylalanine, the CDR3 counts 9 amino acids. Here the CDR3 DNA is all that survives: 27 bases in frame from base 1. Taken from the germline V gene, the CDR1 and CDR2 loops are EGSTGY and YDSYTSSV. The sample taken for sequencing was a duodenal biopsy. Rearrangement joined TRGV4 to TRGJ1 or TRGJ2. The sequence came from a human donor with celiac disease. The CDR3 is CATRDGQLF. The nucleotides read TGTGCCACCCGGGATGGGCAACTCTTT.